Sequencing of this T cell receptor beta chain was carried out in a study of blood T cells in healthy people across ages. Study-level information: About one barcoded TCR beta cDNA was captured per two T cells.

A second 7 to 11 cycle PCR used barcoded and J-beta primers. TCRdb itself ran the 5' RACE reads through MiXCR, one entry per CDR3 protein. The sample consists of fewer than 2,000,000 distinct CDR3 sequences, 34% of them appearing once. Each individual donor underwent a draw of around 9.8 milliliters of peripheral blood. Isolated per sample were at least 6 million PBMCs. This clonotype appeared a few times. CDR1 SGDLS and CDR2 YYNGEE come from the germline V gene. The V gene lost 0 bases and the J gene lost 3 bases, with 10 bases spanning the gap. The CDR3 is 15 residues long. This TCR was sampled from a woman in her 30s in good health. The V call is TRBV9, the J call TRBJ2-1; D perhaps matches TRBD1 (6 bases). The source material was blood. Here the CDR3 reads CASSVAPDSYNEQFF. CDR3 in DNA: TGTGCCAGCAGCGTAGCTCCGGACAGCTACAATGAGCAGTTCTTC.